Reported below is one TCR beta chain. The antigen is undetermined. No conserved phenylalanine or tryptophan is present at the end of the CDR3, so a read error is the likely explanation. The CDR3 runs to 13 residues. CDR1 is LNHDA and CDR2 is SQIVND in the germline V gene (reference sequence). This entry comes from a study of breast tumors, draining lymph nodes, adjacent tissues. Study results and limitations: Compared with lymph nodes, tumors were less diverse; compared with nontumor tissue, more. The lymph node origin of tumor T cells was framed as consistent with a hypothesis, not demonstrated. Luminal-like breast cancer showed significantly higher tumor–nontumor repertoire similarity than basal-like. Data fit most tumor T cells coming from lymph node, expanding in tumor.

TCRdb re-called the multiplex PCR reads with MiXCR, one entry per CDR3 protein. The table includes some 31,000 distinct CDR3 sequences, roughly 63% detected once. This chain uses TRBV19 with TRBJ2-7; 8 bases match TRBD1. This clonotype was obtained from a female donor with breast cancer. Some clones in this sample may be carry-over from other donors' samples. The material sequenced was breast tumor tissue. CDR3 nucleotide sequence: TGTACCACCAGGGACAGGAGGACCTACGAGCAGTACCTC. Its translation: CTTRDRRTYEQYL.